The next 3 T cell receptor beta chains were all read from a single sample in a study of blood T cell repertoires in COVID-19. The repertoire was sequenced with immunoSEQ multiplex PCR; TCRdb's copy has only in-frame clones and lacks some. The repertoire has 250,000 to 300,000 clones, around 80% of them found once; the top ten carry roughly 4%. Sequencing was carried out using peripheral blood. These receptors came from a man aged 60-69 years with acute or convalescent COVID-19.

The chain is built from TRBV29-1 and TRBJ2-7, with D perhaps TRBD2 (6 bases). From germline, CDR1 is SQVTM and CDR2 ANQGSEA. The V end was cut by 4 bases, the J end by 5 bases, with 18 bases between. This CDR3 has 14 amino acids. The CDR3 DNA reads TGCAGCGTTGGGAGGGTAGGGGATAGTAACGAGCAGTACTTC. It specifies CSVGRVGDSNEQYF.

The J gene is TRBJ1-2, the V gene TRBV12-5; the D gene is possibly TRBD1 (6 bases). CDR1 is LGHNT and CDR2 is FRNRAP in the germline V gene. V was trimmed by 2 bases and J by 4 bases, leaving 11 bases between them. The CDR3 consists of 14 residues. For the CDR3, the DNA is TGTGCTAGTGGTTTGACAGGGTACGGCTATGGCTACACCTTC. This translates into CASGLTGYGYGYTF.

The CDR3 bases are TGCGCCAGCAGCTTGGCAGGGAGGATTCTGGAGACCCAGTACTTC. It specifies CASSLAGRILETQYF. The chain is built from TRBV5-1 and TRBJ2-5, with D possibly matching TRBD2 (6 bases). The CDR3 spans 15 residues. Trimming shortened V by 0 bases and J by 5 bases, and 14 bases separated the two germline ends. CDR1 is SGHRS and CDR2 is YFSETQ in the germline V gene.